What follows are 17 T cell receptor beta chains derived from one specimen sequenced in a study of blood T cells in healthy people across ages. The second PCR ran about 6 to 11 cycles with a sample-barcoded 5' primer and J-beta primers. TCRdb reprocessed the 5' RACE reads with MiXCR, giving one entry per CDR3 protein. The sample contains approximately 690,000 distinct CDR3 sequences, roughly 43% of which appear only once. Sequenced material: blood. All receptors derive from a man older than 75 in good health.

This clonotype has a handful of counts. The chain joins TRBV14 to TRBJ2-3, with 7 positions matching TRBD2. This CDR3 region has 14 residues. CDR1 is SGHDN and CDR2 is FVKESK in the germline V gene. The V segment lost 4 bases and the J segment 5 bases; nucleotides outside the gene matches: 6. This chain's CDR3 is CASSLSWGGDTQYF. CDR3 nucleotides: TGTGCCAGCAGCCTATCATGGGGGGGAGATACGCAGTATTTT.

This sequence joins TRBV24-1 and TRBJ2-3; possibly TRBD2 for D (6 bases). The V end was cut by 4 bases, the J end by 6 bases, with 13 bases between. This CDR3 has 14 amino acids. Germline-derived CDR1 and CDR2 are KGHDR and SFDVKD. The CDR3 DNA sequence: TGTGCCACCAGTGAGCCGGGGGAAGCGGATACGCAGTATTTT. Translation: CATSEPGEADTQYF.

There are a few counts of this clonotype. The germline gene is not matched at one end of the junction; a read error may be the cause. This chain connects TRBV27 to TRBJ1-2, with D uncertain. CDR1 and CDR2 from the germline V gene are MNHEY and SMNVEV (reference sequence). The CDR3 has 13 amino acids. The DNA for the CDR3 is TGTGCCAGCAGTTTCCAACGTTCCTATGGCCACACCTTC. Translated: CASSFQRSYGHTF.

The sample holds many counts of this clonotype. V gene TRBV13 combines with J gene TRBJ1-1, with D possibly matching TRBD1 (5 bases). The germline CDR1 and CDR2 sequences are PRHDT and FYEKMQ (reference sequence). V was pared by 1 base and J by 3 bases, with 9 bases between. The CDR3 loop spans 14 amino acids. The CDR3 DNA follows: TGTGCCAGCAGCTTAGACAGGTACTACACTGAAGCTTTCTTT. Amino acids: CASSLDRYYTEAFF.

This clonotype occurred many times. The V and J genes are TRBV29-1 and TRBJ2-6; TRBD1 or TRBD2 may be the D gene (5 bases each). CDR3 size: 13 residues. Germline-derived CDR1 and CDR2 are SQVTM and ANQGSEA. Trimming stripped 6 bases from V and 2 bases from J, with 8 bases between. CDR3 region: CSVRETGANVLTF. The CDR3 DNA follows: TGCAGCGTCAGGGAGACTGGGGCCAACGTCCTGACTTTC.

At least ten counts were recorded for this clonotype. The chain carries TRBV29-1 and TRBJ1-1, with 9 bases matching TRBD1. Germline V lookup: CDR1 SQVTM, CDR2 ANQGSEA. J lost 2 bases, V lost 7 bases, and 11 bases had no gene match. The CDR3 is 15 amino acids. CDR3 sequence reads: CSAVDRGSPNTEAFF. CDR3 DNA: TGCAGCGCTGTAGACAGGGGGTCGCCAAACACTGAAGCTTTCTTT.

The chain employs TRBV9 and TRBJ2-1; TRBD1 might be the D (5 bases). CDR3 length: 16 residues. In germline, CDR1 is SGDLS, CDR2 YYNGEE. Trimming took 0 bases from V and 0 from J, leaving 10 bases between them. The DNA of the CDR3 is TGTGCCAGCAGCGTAGTGTGGGGCCGCTCCTACAATGAGCAGTTCTTC. Translated: CASSVVWGRSYNEQFF.

A few counts support this clonotype. The chain uses TRBV24-1 and TRBJ2-1; 12 bases fit TRBD1. Germline CDR1 KGHDR, CDR2 SFDVKD. The CDR3 is 18 residues long. Germline trimming cut 3 bases from V and 0 bases from J; bases unmatched to any gene: 5. The CDR3 DNA reads as TGTGCCACCAGTGATGCCCCGGGACAGGGGGCCTCCTACAATGAGCAGTTCTTC. Residues: CATSDAPGQGASYNEQFF.

A note on this clonotype: The junction shows a germline mismatch at one end, possibly a read error. CDR3 bases: TGTGGCAGCGAGGGTCTTAGGCAGGGTGGGGAGACCCAGTACTTC. Its translation: CGSEGLRQGGETQYF. J is TRBJ2-5 and V is TRBV5-5; D assignment may be TRBD1 or TRBD2 (5 bases each). Per the germline V gene, CDR1 is SGHKS and CDR2 is YYEKEE (reference sequence). The CDR3 consists of 15 residues.

The chain links TRBV5-8 to TRBJ2-1; D assignment may be TRBD1 or TRBD2 (5 bases each). The germline CDR1 and CDR2 sequences are SGHTS and YDEGEE. Trimming pared 4 bases from V and 9 bases from J, leaving 11 bases between. The CDR3 is made up of 12 amino acids. For the CDR3, the DNA is TGTGCCAGCAGCGTTACGAGGGGTGAGCAGTTCTTC. It yields the protein CASSVTRGEQFF.

The rearrangement joins TRBV27 to TRBJ2-4; 10 nucleotides line up with TRBD1. The DNA end favors TRBJ2-7, so the J call may be wrong. The CDR3 extends over 15 amino acids. Germline V lookup: CDR1 MNHEY, CDR2 SMNVEV (reference sequence). This CDR3 is CASSRGGQGLYEQYF. The CDR3 DNA reads TGTGCCAGCAGTAGGGGGGGACAGGGGCTATACGAGCAGTACTTC.

The rearrangement uses TRBV12-3 or TRBV12-4 and TRBJ2-1; 8 bases are shared with TRBD2. Unmatched junction bases numbered 19, after V lost 2 bases and J lost 10 bases. CDR3 length: 18 residues. CDR3 nucleotide sequence: TGTGCCAGCAGTTTAAGTGGGGGGGCGGGAGGTATGGCACAGGAGCAGTTCTTC. This codes for CASSLSGGAGGMAQEQFF.

The chain couples TRBV7-9 to TRBJ2-5; D might be TRBD1 (5 bases). This CDR3 comprises 14 residues. V was pared by 4 bases and J by 2 bases, with 11 bases between. The V gene's germline CDR1 is SEHNR and CDR2 FQNEAQ (reference sequence). CDR3 nucleotide sequence: TGTGCCAGCAGCTCGCCACGACAGCAAGAGACCCAGTACTTC. Protein: CASSSPRQQETQYF.

The chain combines TRBV5-1 with TRBJ2-1, with 7 nucleotides matching TRBD2. V shed 4 bases and J 2 bases; nucleotides not matched to a gene: 21. The CDR3 runs 20 residues. CDR1 SGHRS and CDR2 YFSETQ come from the germline V gene. The CDR3 loop is CASSHGGGSGLRLAYNEQFF. Written as DNA, the CDR3 is TGCGCCAGCAGCCATGGGGGGGGTTCCGGTTTGAGGTTGGCCTACAATGAGCAGTTCTTC.

This clonotype turned up a few times. The gene calls are TRBV10-2 and TRBJ1-2; 7 positions match TRBD1. Trimming removed 7 bases from V and 4 bases from J; junction bases left unmatched: 12. The CDR3 contains 15 residues. Germline V gives CDR1 WSHSY, CDR2 SAAADI. The CDR3 coding sequence is TGCGCCAGCACTGCCGCTGACAGGGCAAGCTATGGCTACACCTTC. It encodes CASTAADRASYGYTF.

This clonotype was detected ten times or more. This sequence joins TRBV9 and TRBJ1-2, with D possibly TRBD1 on 6 matching bases. The V gene's germline CDR1 is SGDLS and CDR2 YYNGEE. V was shortened by 3 bases and J by 3 bases, with 18 bases between the two germline ends. The length of the CDR3 is 16 residues. CDR3 in amino acids: CASSAGGGTKDYGYTF. The CDR3 DNA reads as TGTGCCAGCAGCGCGGGGGGAGGGACAAAAGACTATGGCTACACCTTC.

About this clonotype: This may be a read error, as it is one base from a much larger clone. The chain links TRBV6-1 to TRBJ2-7; D perhaps matches TRBD1 (5 bases). Germline CDR1 reads MNHNS; CDR2 reads SASEGT. The V and J ends lost 5 bases and 2 bases respectively, with 16 bases between them. This CDR3 region has 15 residues. The CDR3 DNA reads as TGTGCCAGCAGTTCAGGTCCAAGGGGCCCCTACGAGCAGTACTTC. Translated, it gives CASSSGPRGPYEQYF.